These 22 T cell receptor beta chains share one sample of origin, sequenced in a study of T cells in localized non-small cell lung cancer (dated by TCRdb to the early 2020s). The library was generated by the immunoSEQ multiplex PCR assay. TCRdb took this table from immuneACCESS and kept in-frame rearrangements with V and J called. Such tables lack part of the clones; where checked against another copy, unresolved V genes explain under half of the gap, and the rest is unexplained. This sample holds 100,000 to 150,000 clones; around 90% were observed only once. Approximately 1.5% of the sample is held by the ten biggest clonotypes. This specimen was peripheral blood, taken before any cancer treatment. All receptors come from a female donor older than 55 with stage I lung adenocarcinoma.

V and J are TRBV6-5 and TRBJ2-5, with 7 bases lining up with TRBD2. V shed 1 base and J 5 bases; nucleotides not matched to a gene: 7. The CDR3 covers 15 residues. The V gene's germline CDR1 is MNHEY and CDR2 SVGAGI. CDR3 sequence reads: CASSYFRTRAETQYF. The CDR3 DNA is TGTGCCAGCAGTTACTTCCGGACTAGAGCCGAGACCCAGTACTTC.

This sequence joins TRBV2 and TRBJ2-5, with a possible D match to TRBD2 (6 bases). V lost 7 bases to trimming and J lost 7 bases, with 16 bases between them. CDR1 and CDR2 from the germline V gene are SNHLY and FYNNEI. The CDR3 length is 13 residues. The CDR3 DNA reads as TGTGCCAGCAAGGACCGCGGGGCGGGGACCCAGTACTTC. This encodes CASKDRGAGTQYF.

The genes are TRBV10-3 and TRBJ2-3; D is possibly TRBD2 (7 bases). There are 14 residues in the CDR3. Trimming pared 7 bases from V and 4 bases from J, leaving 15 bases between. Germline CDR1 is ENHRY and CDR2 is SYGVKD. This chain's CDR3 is CAITPGGRPDTQYF. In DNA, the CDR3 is TGTGCCATCACGCCCGGGGGGCGTCCAGATACGCAGTATTTT.

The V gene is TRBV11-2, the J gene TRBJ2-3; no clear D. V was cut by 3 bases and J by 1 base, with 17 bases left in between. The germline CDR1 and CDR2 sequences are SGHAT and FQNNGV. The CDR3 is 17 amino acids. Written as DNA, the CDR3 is TGTGCCAGCAGCTTCTCCTGGACGAGCTTTCGCACAGATACGCAGTATTTT. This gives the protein CASSFSWTSFRTDTQYF.

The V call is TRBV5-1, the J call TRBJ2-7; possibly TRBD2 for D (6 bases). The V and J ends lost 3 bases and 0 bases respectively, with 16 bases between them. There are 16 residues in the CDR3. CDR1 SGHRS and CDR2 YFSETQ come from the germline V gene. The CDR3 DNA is TGCGCCAGCAGCTCCGGATGGGACTCAGACTCCTACGAGCAGTACTTC. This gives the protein CASSSGWDSDSYEQYF. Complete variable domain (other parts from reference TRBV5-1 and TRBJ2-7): KAGVTQTPRYLIKTRGQQVTLSCSPISGHRSVSWYQQTPGQGLQFLFEYFSETQRNKGNFPGRFSGRQFSNSRSEMNVSTLELGDSALYLCASSSGWDSDSYEQYFGPGTRLTVT.

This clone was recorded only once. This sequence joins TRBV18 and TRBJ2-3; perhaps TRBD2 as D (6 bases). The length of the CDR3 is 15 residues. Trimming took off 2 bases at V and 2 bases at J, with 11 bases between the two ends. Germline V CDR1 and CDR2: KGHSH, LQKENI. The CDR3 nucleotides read TGTGCCAGCTCACCAGGTGCGGGATACACAGATACGCAGTATTTT. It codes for CASSPGAGYTDTQYF.

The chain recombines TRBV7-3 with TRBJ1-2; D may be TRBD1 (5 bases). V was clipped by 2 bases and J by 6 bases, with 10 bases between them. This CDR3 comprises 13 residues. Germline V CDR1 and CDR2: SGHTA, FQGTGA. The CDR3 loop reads CASSLGAGHGYTF. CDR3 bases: TGTGCCAGCAGCTTAGGTGCAGGGCATGGCTACACCTTC.

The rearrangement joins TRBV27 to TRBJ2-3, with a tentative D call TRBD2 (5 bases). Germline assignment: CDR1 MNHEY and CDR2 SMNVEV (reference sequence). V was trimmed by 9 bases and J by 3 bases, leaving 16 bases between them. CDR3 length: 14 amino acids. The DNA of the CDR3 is TGTGCCAGTCATACGGAACGGAGGACAGATACGCAGTATTTT. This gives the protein CASHTERRTDTQYF.

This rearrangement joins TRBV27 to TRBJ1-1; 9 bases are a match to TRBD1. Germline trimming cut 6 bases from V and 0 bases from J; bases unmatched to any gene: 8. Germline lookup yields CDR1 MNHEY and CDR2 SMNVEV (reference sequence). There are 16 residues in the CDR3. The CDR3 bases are TGTGCCAGCAGGCTTGGGACAGGGACCATGAACACTGAAGCTTTCTTT. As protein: CASRLGTGTMNTEAFF.

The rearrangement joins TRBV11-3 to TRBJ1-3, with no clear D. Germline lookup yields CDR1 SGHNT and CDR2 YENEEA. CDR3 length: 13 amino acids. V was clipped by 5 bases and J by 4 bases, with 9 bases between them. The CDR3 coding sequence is TGTGCCAGCAGCACTGGATCAGGAAACACCATATATTTT. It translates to CASSTGSGNTIYF.

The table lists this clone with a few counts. For the CDR3, the DNA is TGTGCCAGCAGTGAGGTCGGACAGGGACATCAGCCCCAGCATTTT. Encoded protein: CASSEVGQGHQPQHF. The chain couples TRBV6-1 to TRBJ1-5; 8 nucleotides agree with TRBD1. The germline V gene encodes CDR1 MNHNS and CDR2 SASEGT. This CDR3 comprises 15 residues. V shed 3 bases and J 5 bases; nucleotides not matched to a gene: 6.

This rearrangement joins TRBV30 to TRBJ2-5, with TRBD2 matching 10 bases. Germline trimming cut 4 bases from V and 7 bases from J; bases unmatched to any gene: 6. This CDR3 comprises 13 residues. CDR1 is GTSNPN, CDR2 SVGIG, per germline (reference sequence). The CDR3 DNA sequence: TGTGCCTGGACCACTAGCGGGATGGGGACCCAGTACTTC. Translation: CAWTTSGMGTQYF.

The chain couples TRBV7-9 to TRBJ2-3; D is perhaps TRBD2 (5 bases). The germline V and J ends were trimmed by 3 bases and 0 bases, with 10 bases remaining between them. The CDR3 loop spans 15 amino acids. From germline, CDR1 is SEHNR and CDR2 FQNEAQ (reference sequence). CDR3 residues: CASSFAGSSTDTQYF. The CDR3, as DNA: TGTGCCAGCAGCTTCGCGGGCTCTAGCACAGATACGCAGTATTTT.

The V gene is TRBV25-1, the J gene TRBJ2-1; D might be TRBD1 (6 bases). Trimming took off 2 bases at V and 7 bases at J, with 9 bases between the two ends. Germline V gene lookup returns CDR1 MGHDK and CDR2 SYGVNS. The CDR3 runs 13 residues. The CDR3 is CASSETRGNEQFF. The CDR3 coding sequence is TGTGCCAGCAGTGAAACGAGGGGGAATGAGCAGTTCTTC.

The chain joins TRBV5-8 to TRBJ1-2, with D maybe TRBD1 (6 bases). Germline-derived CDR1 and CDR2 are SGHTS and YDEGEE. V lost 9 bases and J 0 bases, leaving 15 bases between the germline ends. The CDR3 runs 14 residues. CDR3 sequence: CATDRDTTNYGYTF. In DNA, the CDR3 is TGTGCCACAGACCGGGACACGACTAACTATGGCTACACCTTC.

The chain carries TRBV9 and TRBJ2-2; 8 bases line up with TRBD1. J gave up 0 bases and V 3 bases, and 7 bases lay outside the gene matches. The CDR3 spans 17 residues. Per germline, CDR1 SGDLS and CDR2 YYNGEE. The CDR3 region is CASSGGRGQANTGELFF. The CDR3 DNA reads TGTGCCAGCAGCGGTGGAAGGGGACAGGCGAACACCGGGGAGCTGTTTTTT.

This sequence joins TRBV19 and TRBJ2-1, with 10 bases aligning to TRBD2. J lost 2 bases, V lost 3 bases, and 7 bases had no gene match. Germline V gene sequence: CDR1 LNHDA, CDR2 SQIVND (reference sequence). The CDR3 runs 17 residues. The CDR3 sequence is CASSILLAGITYNEQFF. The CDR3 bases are TGTGCCAGTAGTATCTTACTAGCGGGAATAACCTACAATGAGCAGTTCTTC.

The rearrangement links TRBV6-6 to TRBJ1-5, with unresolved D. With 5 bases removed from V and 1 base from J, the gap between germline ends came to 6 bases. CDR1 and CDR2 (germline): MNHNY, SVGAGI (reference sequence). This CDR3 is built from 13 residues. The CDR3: CASSLQSNQPQHF. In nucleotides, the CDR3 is TGTGCCAGCAGTCTACAGAGCAATCAGCCCCAGCATTTT.

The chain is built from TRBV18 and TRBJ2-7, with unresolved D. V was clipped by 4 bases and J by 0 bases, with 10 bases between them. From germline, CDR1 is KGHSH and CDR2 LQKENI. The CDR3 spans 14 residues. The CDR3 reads CASSLLPSSYEQYF. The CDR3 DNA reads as TGTGCCAGCTCACTGCTACCGAGCTCCTACGAGCAGTACTTC.

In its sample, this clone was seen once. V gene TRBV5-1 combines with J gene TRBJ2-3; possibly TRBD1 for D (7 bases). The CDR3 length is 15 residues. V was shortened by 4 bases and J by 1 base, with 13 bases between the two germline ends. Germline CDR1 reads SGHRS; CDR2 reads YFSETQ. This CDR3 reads CASSPRGVRTDTQYF. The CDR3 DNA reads TGCGCCAGCAGCCCCAGGGGGGTACGCACAGATACGCAGTATTTT.

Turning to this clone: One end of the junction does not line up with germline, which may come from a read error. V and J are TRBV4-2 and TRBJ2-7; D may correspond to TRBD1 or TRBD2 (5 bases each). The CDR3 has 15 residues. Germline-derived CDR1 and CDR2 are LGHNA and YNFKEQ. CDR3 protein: CASSQEVRGLGAESF. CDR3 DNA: TGTGCCAGCAGCCAAGAGGTGAGAGGGCTCGGGGCTGAGAGTTTC.

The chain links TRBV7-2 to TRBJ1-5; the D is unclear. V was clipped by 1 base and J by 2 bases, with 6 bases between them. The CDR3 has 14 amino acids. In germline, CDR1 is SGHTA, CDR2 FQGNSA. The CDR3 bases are TGTGCCAGCAGCTTAGTCGCGGGCAATCAGCCCCAGCATTTT. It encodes CASSLVAGNQPQHF.